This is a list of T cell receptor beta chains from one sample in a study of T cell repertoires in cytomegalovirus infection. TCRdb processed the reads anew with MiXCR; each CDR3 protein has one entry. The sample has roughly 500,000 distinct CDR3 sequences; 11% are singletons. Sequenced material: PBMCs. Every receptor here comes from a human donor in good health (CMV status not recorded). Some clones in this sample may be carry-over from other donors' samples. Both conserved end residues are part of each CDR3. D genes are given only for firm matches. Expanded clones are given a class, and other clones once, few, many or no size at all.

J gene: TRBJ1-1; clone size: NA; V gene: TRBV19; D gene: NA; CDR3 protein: CASSMAGDLNTEAFF; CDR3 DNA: TGTGCCAGTAGTATGGCGGGGGACTTGAACACTGAAGCTTTCTTT
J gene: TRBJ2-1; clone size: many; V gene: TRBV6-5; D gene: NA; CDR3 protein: CASSSTQGWSYNEQFF; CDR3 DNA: TGTGCCAGCAGTTCTACGCAGGGATGGTCCTACAATGAGCAGTTCTTC
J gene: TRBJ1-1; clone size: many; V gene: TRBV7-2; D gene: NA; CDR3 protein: CASSLASGGGGPEAFF; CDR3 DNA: TGTGCCAGCAGCTTAGCTAGCGGGGGTGGAGGTCCTGAAGCTTTCTTT
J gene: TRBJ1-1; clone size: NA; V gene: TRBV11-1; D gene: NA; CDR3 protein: CASNSAKGDTEAFF; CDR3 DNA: TGTGCCAGCAACAGCGCGAAAGGGGACACTGAAGCTTTCTTT
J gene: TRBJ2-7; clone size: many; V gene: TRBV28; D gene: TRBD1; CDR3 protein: CASSPPTGDSSYEQYF; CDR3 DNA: TGTGCCAGCAGTCCACCGACAGGGGACAGCTCCTACGAGCAGTACTTC
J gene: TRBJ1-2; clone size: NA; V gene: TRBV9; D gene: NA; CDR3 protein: CASSVDGTYGYTF; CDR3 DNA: TGTGCCAGCAGCGTAGACGGTACCTATGGCTACACCTTC
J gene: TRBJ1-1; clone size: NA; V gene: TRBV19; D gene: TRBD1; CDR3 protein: CASSSDRATEAFF; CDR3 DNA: TGTGCCAGTAGTTCCGACAGGGCCACTGAAGCTTTCTTT
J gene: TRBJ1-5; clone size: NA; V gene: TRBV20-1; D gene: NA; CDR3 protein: CSATGRNQPQHF; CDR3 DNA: TGCAGTGCTACGGGCCGCAATCAGCCCCAGCATTTT
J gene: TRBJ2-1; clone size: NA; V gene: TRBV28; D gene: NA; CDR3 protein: CASSLTRPGHEQFF; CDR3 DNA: TGTGCCAGCAGTTTAACGCGCCCGGGCCATGAGCAGTTCTTC
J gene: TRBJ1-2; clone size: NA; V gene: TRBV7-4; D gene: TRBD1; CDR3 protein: CASSRTDRGPGGYTF; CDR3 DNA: TGTGCCAGCAGCCGAACCGACAGGGGGCCTGGAGGCTACACCTTC
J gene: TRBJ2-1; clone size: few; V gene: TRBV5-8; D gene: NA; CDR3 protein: CASSLGGVEGALGEQFF; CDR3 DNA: TGTGCCAGCAGCCTGGGGGGCGTGGAGGGGGCTCTAGGTGAGCAGTTCTTC
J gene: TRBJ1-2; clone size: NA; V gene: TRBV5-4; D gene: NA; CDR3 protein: CASSLAPQTPNYGYTF; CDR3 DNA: TGTGCCAGCAGCTTGGCCCCACAGACTCCTAACTATGGCTACACCTTC
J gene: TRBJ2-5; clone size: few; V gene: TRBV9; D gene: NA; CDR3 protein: CASSVAQQETQYF; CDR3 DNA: TGTGCCAGCAGCGTAGCACAGCAAGAGACCCAGTACTTC
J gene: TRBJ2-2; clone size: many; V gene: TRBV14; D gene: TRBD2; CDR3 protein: CASSQGAGAFNTGELFF; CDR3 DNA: TGTGCCAGCAGCCAAGGAGCGGGGGCTTTCAACACCGGGGAGCTGTTTTTT
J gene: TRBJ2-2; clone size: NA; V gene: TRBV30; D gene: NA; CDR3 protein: CAWTVGRGIGELFF; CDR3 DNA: TGTGCCTGGACTGTCGGCCGTGGGATCGGGGAGCTGTTTTTT
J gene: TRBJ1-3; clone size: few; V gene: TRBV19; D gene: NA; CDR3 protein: CASTPTDSGNTIYF; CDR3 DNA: TGTGCCAGTACCCCGACAGACTCTGGAAACACCATATATTTT
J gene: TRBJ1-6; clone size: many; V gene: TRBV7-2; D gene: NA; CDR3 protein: CASSLGVNNSPLHF; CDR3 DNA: TGTGCCAGCAGCTTAGGGGTGAATAATTCACCCCTCCACTTT
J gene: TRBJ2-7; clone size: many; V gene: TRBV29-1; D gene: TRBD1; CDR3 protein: CSASTGESYEQYF; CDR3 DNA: TGCAGCGCTTCGACAGGGGAAAGCTACGAGCAGTACTTC
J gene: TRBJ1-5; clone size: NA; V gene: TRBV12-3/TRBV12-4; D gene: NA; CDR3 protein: CASSPLDLEQPQHF; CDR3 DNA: TGTGCCAGCAGTCCCCTGGACCTGGAGCAGCCCCAGCATTTT
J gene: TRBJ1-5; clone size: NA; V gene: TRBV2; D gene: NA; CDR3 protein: CASSGDRWNQPQHF; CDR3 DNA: TGTGCCAGCAGTGGCGACAGGTGGAATCAGCCCCAGCATTTT
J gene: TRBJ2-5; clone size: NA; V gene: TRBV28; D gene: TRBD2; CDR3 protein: CASSFPGLAGVETQYF; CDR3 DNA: TGTGCCAGCAGTTTCCCGGGACTAGCGGGAGTGGAGACCCAGTACTTC
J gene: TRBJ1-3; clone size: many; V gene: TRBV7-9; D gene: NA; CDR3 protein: CASSLSRVSGNTIYF; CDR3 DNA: TGTGCCAGCAGCTTATCGAGGGTCTCTGGAAACACCATATATTTT
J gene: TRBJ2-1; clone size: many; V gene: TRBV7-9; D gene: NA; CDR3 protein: CASSLGGGQGGEQFF; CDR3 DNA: TGTGCCAGCAGCTTAGGGGGGGGCCAGGGAGGAGAGCAGTTCTTC
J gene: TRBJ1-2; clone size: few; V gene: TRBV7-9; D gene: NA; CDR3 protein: CASSLKRVGYTF; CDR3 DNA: TGTGCCAGCAGCTTAAAAAGGGTTGGCTACACCTTC
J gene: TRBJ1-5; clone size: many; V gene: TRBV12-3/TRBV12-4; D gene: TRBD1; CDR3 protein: CASRRTGRRSNQPQHF; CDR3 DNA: TGTGCCAGCAGGCGGACAGGGCGACGTAGCAATCAGCCCCAGCATTTT
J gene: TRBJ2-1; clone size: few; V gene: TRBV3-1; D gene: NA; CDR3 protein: CASSQRGTYNEQFF; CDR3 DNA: TGTGCCAGCAGCCAAAGGGGAACCTACAATGAGCAGTTCTTC
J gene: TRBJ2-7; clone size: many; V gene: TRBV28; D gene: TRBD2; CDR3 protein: CATQFRGLATYEQYF; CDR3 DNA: TGTGCCACCCAGTTTAGGGGACTAGCGACCTACGAGCAGTACTTC
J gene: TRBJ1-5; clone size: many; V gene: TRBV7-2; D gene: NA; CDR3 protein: CATNEWGGSNQPQHF; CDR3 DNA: TGTGCCACTAACGAATGGGGGGGGAGCAATCAGCCCCAGCATTTT
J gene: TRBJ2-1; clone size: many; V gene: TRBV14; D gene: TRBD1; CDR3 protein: CASSPWDRGYNEQFF; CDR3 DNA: TGTGCCAGCAGCCCGTGGGACAGGGGTTACAATGAGCAGTTCTTC
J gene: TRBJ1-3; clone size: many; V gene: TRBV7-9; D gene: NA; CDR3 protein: CASSQDGISGNTIYF; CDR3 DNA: TGTGCCAGCAGCCAGGACGGGATCTCTGGAAACACCATATATTTT
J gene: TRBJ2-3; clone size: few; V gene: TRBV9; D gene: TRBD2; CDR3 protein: CASSVVAPGGRADTQYF; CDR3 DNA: TGTGCCAGCAGCGTAGTAGCCCCCGGCGGGAGGGCAGATACGCAGTATTTT
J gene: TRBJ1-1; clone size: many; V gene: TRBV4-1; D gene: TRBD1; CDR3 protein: CASSHEGTGLMNTEAFF; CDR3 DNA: TGCGCCAGCAGCCATGAGGGGACAGGACTCATGAACACTGAAGCTTTCTTT
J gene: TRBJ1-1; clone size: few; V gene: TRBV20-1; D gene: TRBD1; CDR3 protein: CSAYIQGIGGEAFF; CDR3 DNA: TGCAGTGCATACATACAGGGGATAGGCGGTGAAGCTTTCTTT
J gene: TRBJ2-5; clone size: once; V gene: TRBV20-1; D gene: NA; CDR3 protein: CSASGQETQYF; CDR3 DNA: TGCAGTGCTAGCGGCCAAGAGACCCAGTACTTC
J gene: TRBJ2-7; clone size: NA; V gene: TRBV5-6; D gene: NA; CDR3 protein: CASSYGGGITYEQYF; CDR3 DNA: TGTGCCAGCAGCTACGGTGGCGGTATCACCTACGAGCAGTACTTC
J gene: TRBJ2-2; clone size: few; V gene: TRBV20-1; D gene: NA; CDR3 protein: CSAKPANRNTGELFF; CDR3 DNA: TGCAGTGCTAAGCCAGCTAACCGAAACACCGGGGAGCTGTTTTTT
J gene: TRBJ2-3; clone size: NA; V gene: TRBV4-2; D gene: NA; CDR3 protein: CASSPQVGGRSTDTQYF; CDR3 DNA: TGTGCCAGCAGCCCCCAGGTTGGTGGTCGGAGCACAGATACGCAGTATTTT
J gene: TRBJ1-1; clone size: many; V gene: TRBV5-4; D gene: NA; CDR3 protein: CASSGPHTEAFF; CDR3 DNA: TGTGCCAGCTCGGGACCTCACACTGAAGCTTTCTTT
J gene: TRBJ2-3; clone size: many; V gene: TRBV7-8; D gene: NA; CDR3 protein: CASSLAADTQYF; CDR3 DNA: TGTGCCAGCAGCTTAGCAGCAGATACGCAGTATTTT
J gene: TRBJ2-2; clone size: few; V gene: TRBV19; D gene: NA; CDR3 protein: CASSTLTGELFF; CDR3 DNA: TGTGCCAGTAGTACCCTCACCGGGGAGCTGTTTTTT
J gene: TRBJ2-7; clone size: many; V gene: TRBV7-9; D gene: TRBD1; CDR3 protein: CASSYPQGATYEQYF; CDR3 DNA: TGTGCCAGCAGTTATCCTCAGGGGGCGACCTACGAGCAGTACTTC
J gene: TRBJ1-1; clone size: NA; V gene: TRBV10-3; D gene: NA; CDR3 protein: CAIRTTSKNTEAFF; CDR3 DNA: TGTGCCATCAGGACTACCAGTAAGAACACTGAAGCTTTCTTT
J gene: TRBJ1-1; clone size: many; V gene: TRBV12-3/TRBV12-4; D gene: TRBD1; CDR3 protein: CASSPGTGPLTSGAFF; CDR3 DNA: TGTGCCAGCAGCCCCGGGACAGGGCCCCTAACGTCCGGTGCTTTCTTT
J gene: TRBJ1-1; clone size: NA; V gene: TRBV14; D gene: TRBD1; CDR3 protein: CASSQAFQGAEAFF; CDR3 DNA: TGTGCCAGCAGCCAAGCCTTCCAGGGGGCTGAAGCTTTCTTT
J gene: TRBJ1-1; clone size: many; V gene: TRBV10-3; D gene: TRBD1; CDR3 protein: CAISDGQGSEEAFF; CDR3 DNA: TGTGCCATCAGTGATGGACAGGGCTCAGAGGAAGCTTTCTTT
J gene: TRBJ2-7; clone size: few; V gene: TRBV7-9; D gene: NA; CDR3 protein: CASSLELANYEQYF; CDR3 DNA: TGTGCCAGCAGCTTAGAGCTAGCGAATTACGAGCAGTACTTC
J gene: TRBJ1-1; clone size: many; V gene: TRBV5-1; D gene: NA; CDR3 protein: CASSLSGSPEAFF; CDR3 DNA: TGCGCCAGCAGCTTGAGTGGGAGCCCTGAAGCTTTCTTT
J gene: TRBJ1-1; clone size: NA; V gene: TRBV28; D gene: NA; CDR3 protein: CASRVWTERAEAFF; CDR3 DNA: TGTGCCAGCAGAGTTTGGACAGAGCGCGCTGAAGCTTTCTTT
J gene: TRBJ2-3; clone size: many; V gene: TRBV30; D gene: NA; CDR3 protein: CAWTVRGGTDTQYF; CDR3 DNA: TGTGCCTGGACCGTACGGGGAGGCACAGATACGCAGTATTTT
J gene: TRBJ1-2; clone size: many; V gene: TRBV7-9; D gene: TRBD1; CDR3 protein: CASSRIPGQGINYGYTF; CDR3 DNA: TGTGCCAGCAGCCGGATACCGGGACAGGGGATAAACTATGGCTACACCTTC
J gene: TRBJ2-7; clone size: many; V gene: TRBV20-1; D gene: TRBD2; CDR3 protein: CSVSSGILYEQYF; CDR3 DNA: TGCAGTGTGTCTAGCGGGATCCTGTACGAGCAGTACTTC
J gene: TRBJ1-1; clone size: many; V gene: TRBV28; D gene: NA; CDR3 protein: CASSPQDRSSTAFF; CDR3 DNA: TGTGCCAGCAGTCCGCAAGACAGGAGCTCGACAGCTTTCTTT
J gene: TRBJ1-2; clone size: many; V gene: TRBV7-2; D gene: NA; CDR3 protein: CASSLGQGTGYTF; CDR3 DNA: TGTGCCAGCAGCTTAGGGCAGGGGACTGGCTACACCTTC
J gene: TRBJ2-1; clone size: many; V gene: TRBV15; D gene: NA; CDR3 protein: CATSRGRDRYYNEQFF; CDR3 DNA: TGTGCCACCAGCAGAGGGCGGGACCGTTACTACAATGAGCAGTTCTTC